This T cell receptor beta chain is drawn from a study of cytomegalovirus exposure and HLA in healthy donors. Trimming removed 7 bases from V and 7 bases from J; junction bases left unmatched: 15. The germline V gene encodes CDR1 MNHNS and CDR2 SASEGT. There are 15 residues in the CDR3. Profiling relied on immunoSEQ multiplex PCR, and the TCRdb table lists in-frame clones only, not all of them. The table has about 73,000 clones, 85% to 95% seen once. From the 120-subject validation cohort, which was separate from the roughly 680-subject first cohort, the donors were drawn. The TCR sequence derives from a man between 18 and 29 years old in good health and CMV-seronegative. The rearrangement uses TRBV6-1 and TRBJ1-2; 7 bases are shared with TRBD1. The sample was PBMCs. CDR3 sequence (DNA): TGTGCCAGCATTAGAACAGGGGAAGACTTAGCTGGCTACACCTTC. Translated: CASIRTGEDLAGYTF.